This T cell receptor beta chain was obtained from a study of shared clonotypes between healthy human individuals. Across the whole study: Donors, aged 18 to 49, were a couple of women and three men.

Study findings and constraints: Sorted-subset sequencing was shown by rarefaction to be incomplete despite large depth.

This clone was observed a single time. Its antigen is unknown. Within the sample, other DNA sequences also encode this same CDR3. The length of the CDR3 is 13 residues. With 8 bases clipped from V and 3 bases from J, the junction kept 5 bases outside the gene matches. Germline V gives CDR1 MDHEN, CDR2 SYDVKM. Replicate PCRs for sorted subsets used approximately 190 ng DNA; this equaled 25,000 to 30,000 T cell genomes. Only in-frame clones appear in the TCRdb table, and some are missing; sequencing was by immunoSEQ multiplex PCR. The table has 2.5 million or so clones, approximately 92% seen once. This rearrangement joins TRBV28 to TRBJ2-7; 9 bases agree with TRBD1. The receptor was isolated from a man aged 18 to 30 in good health. Sequencing was performed on naive CD4+ T cells sorted from blood. Subset: CD45RA+ positively selected. DNA of the CDR3: TGTGCCAGCTCCAGGGACAGGGTCTACGAGCAGTACTTC. This gives the protein CASSRDRVYEQYF.